Listed here are 29 T cell receptor beta chains from one sample, sequenced in a study of T cells after posttransplantation cyclophosphamide. Data came from immunoSEQ multiplex PCR; TCRdb stores just in-frame clones and leaves some out. The profile covers tens of thousands of clones, none occurring a single time. Sequencing was performed on PBMCs. These receptors all come from a woman aged 55-70 years in good health, CMV-negative, and a related stem cell transplant donor.

This clone appeared many times. The gene calls are TRBV4-3 and TRBJ1-6, with D uncertain. Germline assignment: CDR1 LGHNA and CDR2 YSLEER. The CDR3 has 18 residues. V was clipped by 3 bases and J by 7 bases, with 22 bases between them. CDR3 DNA sequence: TGCGCCAGCAGCCAGACTCTCCTAGGTGGTACGGGGAATTCACCCCTCCACTTT. Its translation: CASSQTLLGGTGNSPLHF.

This clone has ten or more counts. The rearrangement links TRBV19 to TRBJ2-7, with D perhaps matching TRBD1 (7 bases). Germline CDR1 and CDR2: LNHDA and SQIVND (reference sequence). This CDR3 region has 14 residues. Trimming left V 9 bases short and J 3 bases short, with 18 bases between. The CDR3 nucleotides are TGTGCCAGCAAGCAGGGGGGCACAGGCTACGAGCAGTACTTC. Its protein product is CASKQGGTGYEQYF. The full variable domain, in which reference TRBV19 and TRBJ2-7 provide the parts outside the CDR3, is DGGITQSPKYLFRKEGQNVTLSCEQNLNHDAMYWYRQDPGQGLRLIYYSQIVNDFQKGDIAEGYSVSREKKESFPLTVTSAQKNPTAFYLCASKQGGTGYEQYFGPGTRLTVT.

This clone appeared a few times. The J gene is TRBJ2-5, the V gene TRBV5-5, with 8 nucleotides matching TRBD1. Per germline, CDR1 SGHKS and CDR2 YYEKEE (reference sequence). V dropped 6 bases and J dropped 5; count of bases not matched to a gene: 9. The CDR3 loop spans 14 amino acids. The CDR3 loop reads CASIPGQERETQYF. The CDR3 DNA reads as TGTGCCAGCATCCCGGGACAGGAGAGGGAGACCCAGTACTTC.

This clone has ten or more counts. The CDR3 sequence: CASRQGNMNIQYF. DNA of the CDR3: TGTGCCAGCCGACAGGGGAATATGAACATTCAGTACTTC. V gene TRBV5-4 combines with J gene TRBJ2-4, with 8 nucleotides matching TRBD1. Trimming at V came to 7 bases and at J to 7 bases, leaving 7 bases not matched to a gene. This CDR3 has 13 residues. The V gene's germline CDR1 is SGHNT and CDR2 YYREEE (reference sequence).

This clone was detected many times. The chain links TRBV19 to TRBJ2-1, with a tentative D call TRBD1 (6 bases). V shed 4 bases and J shed 6 bases, with 13 bases lying between them. Germline V lookup: CDR1 LNHDA, CDR2 SQIVND (reference sequence). This CDR3 comprises 14 residues. The CDR3 DNA reads TGTGCCAGTAGTACCGGGACAAAACGCAATGAGCAGTTCTTC. Translated: CASSTGTKRNEQFF.

At least ten counts were recorded for this clone. The rearrangement links TRBV5-1 to TRBJ1-2, with 9 bases matching TRBD1. CDR1 SGHRS and CDR2 YFSETQ come from the germline V gene. The trim removed 1 base at V and 3 bases at J, leaving 4 bases unmatched. The CDR3 is made up of 15 amino acids. The CDR3 DNA reads as TGCGCCAGCAGCTTGAGGGACAGGGCTGACTATGGCTACACCTTC. It encodes CASSLRDRADYGYTF. Based on the CDR3 plus reference TRBV5-1 and TRBJ1-2, the full variable domain is KAGVTQTPRYLIKTRGQQVTLSCSPISGHRSVSWYQQTPGQGLQFLFEYFSETQRNKGNFPGRFSGRQFSNSRSEMNVSTLELGDSALYLCASSLRDRADYGYTFGSGTRLTVV.

This clone was counted ten times or more. The V call is TRBV29-1, the J call TRBJ2-2; no reliable D call. Trimming took 6 bases from V and 3 from J, leaving 5 bases between them. The CDR3 has 11 amino acids. Germline V CDR1 and CDR2: SQVTM, ANQGSEA. The CDR3 DNA sequence: TGCAGCGTCTCTCACACCGGGGAGCTGTTTTTT. The encoded protein is CSVSHTGELFF.

There are many counts of this clone. V gene TRBV7-9 combines with J gene TRBJ2-1, with D possibly matching TRBD2 (5 bases). Per germline, CDR1 SEHNR and CDR2 FQNEAQ (reference sequence). The germline V and J ends were trimmed by 4 bases and 15 bases, with 16 bases remaining between them. This CDR3 is built from 12 residues. For the CDR3, the DNA is TGTGCCAGCAGCTCATGGGTCCGCGGGCGGTTCTTC. Its protein product is CASSSWVRGRFF.

In this sample, this clone turned up many times. The chain recombines TRBV5-1 with TRBJ2-5, with 12 bases identical to TRBD1. The CDR3 spans 16 residues. CDR1 is SGHRS and CDR2 is YFSETQ in the germline V gene. V shed 0 bases, J shed 5 bases, and the junction held 5 bases outside the gene matches. In DNA form, the CDR3 reads TGCGCCAGCAGCTTGGAAGGGACAGGGGGCAGGGAGACCCAGTACTTC. It specifies CASSLEGTGGRETQYF.

This clone has at least ten counts. V gene TRBV2 combines with J gene TRBJ2-2, with 9 positions matching TRBD1. The CDR3 is 15 amino acids. V trimming: 7 bases; J trimming: 7 bases; junction bases outside the gene matches: 10. Germline V gene data show CDR1 as SNHLY and CDR2 as FYNNEI. CDR3: CASTEGTGFGGELFF. CDR3 in DNA: TGTGCCAGCACCGAAGGGACAGGGTTTGGCGGGGAGCTGTTTTTT.

This clone was counted many times. The chain employs TRBV28 and TRBJ2-3; D gene uncertain. From germline, CDR1 is MDHEN and CDR2 SYDVKM. Deletions cut 6 bases from V and 6 bases from J, with 10 bases between. This CDR3 comprises 12 residues. CDR3 sequence: CASRSPGDTQYF. The CDR3 bases are TGTGCCAGCAGGTCCCCCGGGGATACGCAGTATTTT.

This clone was seen repeatedly, ten times or more. The rearrangement uses TRBV4-2 and TRBJ1-4; 7 bases match TRBD1. The germline CDR1 and CDR2 sequences are LGHNA and YNFKEQ. This CDR3 region has 17 residues. After removal of 0 bases from V and 8 bases from J, the junction contained 12 bases not matched to a gene. The CDR3: CASSQDQVAGGWEKLFF. CDR3 coding DNA: TGTGCCAGCAGCCAAGATCAGGTGGCAGGGGGGTGGGAAAAACTGTTTTTT.

This clone was observed many times. V and J are TRBV28 and TRBJ1-2, with 7 nucleotides matching TRBD1. The CDR3 runs to 17 residues. Unmatched junction bases numbered 16, after V lost 5 bases and J lost 4 bases. Germline lookup yields CDR1 MDHEN and CDR2 SYDVKM. The CDR3 nucleotides read TGTGCCAGCAGTCTTCAAAGACAGGGACCTAGGGGCTATGGCTACACCTTC. Translation gives CASSLQRQGPRGYGYTF.

This clone was picked up many times. V usage is TRBV19 and J usage is TRBJ2-3, with 9 bases identical to TRBD2. V lost 4 bases, J lost 2 bases, and 4 bases stayed unmatched. This CDR3 region has 15 residues. Germline V gene lookup returns CDR1 LNHDA and CDR2 SQIVND (reference sequence). The CDR3 bases are TGTGCCAGTAGTAGCGGGAGGGAACACACAGATACGCAGTATTTT. Translation gives CASSSGREHTDTQYF.

The J gene is TRBJ1-5, the V gene TRBV2; 7 bases agree with TRBD1. Unmatched junction bases numbered 7, after V lost 5 bases and J lost 6 bases. The CDR3 sequence is 14 residues long. CDR1 is SNHLY and CDR2 is FYNNEI in the germline V gene. In nucleotides, the CDR3 is TGTGCCAGCAGTTCGGACAGGACGGTTCAGCCCCAGCATTTT. The encoded protein is CASSSDRTVQPQHF.

This clone was picked up many times. V gene TRBV7-2 combines with J gene TRBJ1-3; TRBD1 might be the D (6 bases). Germline V gene data show CDR1 as SGHTA and CDR2 as FQGNSA. V was shortened by 2 bases and J by 0 bases, with 11 bases between the two germline ends. The CDR3 loop spans 16 amino acids. The CDR3 DNA follows: TGTGCCAGCAGCTTACTGGGGGCCACCTCTGGAAACACCATATATTTT. Residues: CASSLLGATSGNTIYF.

This clone was counted many times. In DNA form, the CDR3 reads TGTGCCAGCAGCTTCAGGGTTTCCGGGGAGCTGTTTTTT. Protein: CASSFRVSGELFF. The chain employs TRBV7-3 and TRBJ2-2, with D possibly TRBD1 on 5 matching bases. Trimming took off 3 bases at V and 6 bases at J, with 8 bases between the two ends. This CDR3 contains 13 residues. Germline V gives CDR1 SGHTA, CDR2 FQGTGA.

There are a few counts of this clone. The gene calls are TRBV28 and TRBJ2-1; 8 bases line up with TRBD2. Germline V CDR1 and CDR2: MDHEN, SYDVKM. The CDR3 extends over 14 amino acids. V was clipped by 3 bases and J by 5 bases; unmatched bases: 3. The CDR3: CASSFSGRHNEQFF. The CDR3 nucleotides read TGTGCCAGCAGTTTCAGCGGGAGACACAATGAGCAGTTCTTC.

This clone came up many times. The J gene is TRBJ2-1, the V gene TRBV5-1, with a weak D call TRBD2 (7 bases). The germline CDR1 and CDR2 sequences are SGHRS and YFSETQ. The CDR3 runs to 16 residues. Trimming took off 0 bases at V and 0 bases at J, with 10 bases between the two ends. CDR3 residues: CASSLVGGRSYNEQFF. DNA for the CDR3: TGCGCCAGCAGCTTGGTCGGGGGGCGCTCCTACAATGAGCAGTTCTTC.

This clone was seen at least ten times. This chain uses TRBV5-6 with TRBJ1-4, with 9 bases that match TRBD1. The CDR3 has 18 residues. Germline V lookup: CDR1 SGHDT, CDR2 YYEEEE. V was clipped by 4 bases and J by 2 bases; unmatched bases: 12. The CDR3 region is CASSAGQGGMGTNEKLFF. As DNA, the CDR3 is TGTGCCAGCAGCGCGGGACAGGGCGGGATGGGGACTAATGAAAAACTGTTTTTT.

This clone was counted ten times or more. The V gene is TRBV18, the J gene TRBJ1-4; TRBD1 matches 12 bases. This CDR3 contains 18 residues. V was pared by 6 bases and J by 5 bases, with 13 bases of the junction left unmatched. Germline CDR1 is KGHSH and CDR2 is LQKENI. The chain's CDR3 is CASSRDSGQGAANEKLFF. In nucleotides, the CDR3 is TGTGCCAGCTCGCGCGACTCGGGACAGGGGGCGGCGAATGAAAAACTGTTTTTT.

Ten or more counts support this clone. This sequence joins TRBV5-1 and TRBJ2-3; D gene unclear. Trimming removed 0 bases from V and 3 bases from J, with 5 bases in between. The length of the CDR3 is 13 residues. The germline gives CDR1 SGHRS, CDR2 YFSETQ. Here the CDR3 reads CASSLDYTDTQYF. For the CDR3, the DNA is TGCGCCAGCAGCTTGGACTATACAGATACGCAGTATTTT.

This clone was seen ten or more times. This chain links TRBV27 with TRBJ1-5; D ambiguous. This CDR3 comprises 15 residues. The germline gives CDR1 MNHEY, CDR2 SMNVEV (reference sequence). Trimming removed 2 bases from V and 2 bases from J, with 10 bases in between. This CDR3 is CASSLRGRGNQPQHF. The CDR3 DNA is TGTGCCAGCAGTTTACGGGGTAGGGGCAATCAGCCCCAGCATTTT.

This clone was seen more than once but under ten times. The rearrangement links TRBV7-4 to TRBJ2-3; TRBD2 might be the D (6 bases). The germline V gene encodes CDR1 SGHVT and CDR2 SQSDAQ. Trimming took off 1 base at V and 4 bases at J, with 15 bases between the two ends. The CDR3 has 16 residues. DNA for the CDR3: TGTGCCAGCAGCTTAGTAATGGGGGGAGGCGCAGATACGCAGTATTTT. Amino acids: CASSLVMGGGADTQYF.

In this sample, this clone turned up a few times. The J gene is TRBJ1-5, the V gene TRBV28; 11 nucleotides match TRBD1. Germline CDR1 reads MDHEN; CDR2 reads SYDVKM. The CDR3 has 15 residues. Losses at the gene ends were 5 bases for V and 6 bases for J; bases not matched to a gene: 6. CDR3: CASSLRTGGVQPQHF. In DNA, the CDR3 is TGTGCCAGCAGTCTCAGGACAGGGGGCGTTCAGCCCCAGCATTTT.

Many counts were recorded for this clone. V gene TRBV19 combines with J gene TRBJ2-2; a weak D match, TRBD1 (5 bases). V was pared by 6 bases and J by 1 base, with 24 bases between. CDR3 length equals 19 residues. Looked up from germline, CDR1 is LNHDA and CDR2 is SQIVND (reference sequence). The CDR3 DNA reads as TGTGCCAGTAGATCACGGGCCGCTTATTGGGGCGTGAACACCGGGGAGCTGTTTTTT. This gives the protein CASRSRAAYWGVNTGELFF.

As regards this clone: This could be a read error, since a much larger clone is one nucleotide away. The chain recombines TRBV28 with TRBJ1-3, with TRBD1 identical over 8 bases. The CDR3 sequence is 15 residues long. Germline lookup yields CDR1 MDHEN and CDR2 SYDVKM. This CDR3 is CASSSAGGNGNAIYF. In DNA form, the CDR3 reads TGTGCCAGCAGTTCCGCAGGGGGCAATGGAAACGCCATATATTTT.

This clone was seen at least ten times. V gene TRBV7-9 combines with J gene TRBJ2-1; 8 bases match TRBD1. Germline V gene data show CDR1 as SEHNR and CDR2 as FQNEAQ (reference sequence). V was pared by 2 bases and J by 8 bases, with 5 bases of the junction left unmatched. CDR3 size: 14 residues. The CDR3 nucleotides read TGTGCCAGCAGCTTACTACAGGGGGACGATGAGCAGTTCTTC. Its protein is CASSLLQGDDEQFF.

This clone has at least ten counts. The chain uses TRBV5-8 and TRBJ1-1; no definite D call. From germline, CDR1 is SGHTS and CDR2 YDEGEE. The CDR3 length is 13 residues. V was cut by 0 bases and J by 3 bases, with 6 bases left in between. CDR3 sequence (DNA): TGTGCCAGCAGCTTGGCGTCCTACACTGAAGCTTTCTTT. This encodes CASSLASYTEAFF.